The 10 T cell receptor beta chains listed next were all sequenced from one sample in a study of blood T cell repertoires in COVID-19. Only in-frame clones appear in the TCRdb table, and some are missing; sequencing was by immunoSEQ multiplex PCR. The sample has about 250,000 clones; approximately 83% are singletons. The sequencing sample was made of PBMCs or T cells enriched from blood (not recorded which). Receptors were obtained from a middle-aged woman who had been exposed to COVID-19.

The chain joins TRBV20-1 to TRBJ2-3; 8 bases agree with TRBD1. Looked up from germline, CDR1 is DFQATT and CDR2 is SNEGSKA (reference sequence). V was clipped by 3 bases and J by 3 bases; unmatched bases: 5. CDR3 length: 14 amino acids. The CDR3 is CSASWTGTTDTQYF. CDR3 DNA: TGCAGTGCTAGTTGGACAGGGACGACAGATACGCAGTATTTT.

This clone came up once. This chain joins TRBV27 and TRBJ2-4, with 9 positions matching TRBD2. V lost 6 bases and J lost 9; bases outside the gene matches: 9. CDR3 length equals 14 residues. The germline V gene has CDR1 MNHEY and CDR2 SMNVEV (reference sequence). CDR3 coding DNA: TGTGCCAGCAGCCCACTAGCGGGTGGCTTCATTCAGTACTTC. This codes for CASSPLAGGFIQYF.

The chain uses TRBV18 and TRBJ2-2, with 8 bases fitting TRBD1. The CDR3 loop spans 17 amino acids. Trimming removed 3 bases from V and 1 base from J; junction bases left unmatched: 7. The V gene's germline CDR1 is KGHSH and CDR2 LQKENI. The CDR3 DNA is TGTGCCAGCTCACCCGGCGGGACAGGCAGGAACACCGGGGAGCTGTTTTTT. It translates to CASSPGGTGRNTGELFF. Complete variable domain (other parts from reference TRBV18 and TRBJ2-2): NAGVMQNPRHLVRRRGQEARLRCSPMKGHSHVYWYRQLPEEGLKFMVYLQKENIIDESGMPKERFSAEFPKEGPSILRIQQVVRGDSAAYFCASSPGGTGRNTGELFFGEGSRLTVL.

The rearrangement joins TRBV4-2 to TRBJ2-1; 8 bases map to TRBD2. The CDR3 extends over 16 amino acids. After removal of 5 bases from V and 6 bases from J, the junction contained 12 bases not matched to a gene. CDR1 is LGHNA and CDR2 is YNFKEQ in the germline V gene. CDR3 sequence: CASSRKRGGFGNEQFF. The CDR3 coding sequence is TGTGCCAGCAGCAGAAAACGGGGGGGCTTTGGCAATGAGCAGTTCTTC.

The chain is built from TRBV5-8 and TRBJ1-4, with D perhaps matching TRBD1 (5 bases). V lost 0 bases and J lost 4, with 13 bases in between. This CDR3 comprises 16 residues. CDR1 SGHTS and CDR2 YDEGEE come from the germline V gene. CDR3 residues: CASSLGRGLFNEKLFF. The CDR3 DNA reads as TGTGCCAGCAGCTTGGGGAGGGGACTCTTTAATGAAAAACTGTTTTTT.

V gene TRBV5-6 combines with J gene TRBJ2-7, with 7 bases fitting TRBD1. Germline V lookup: CDR1 SGHDT, CDR2 YYEEEE. CDR3 length: 13 residues. Trimming removed 5 bases from V and 3 bases from J; junction bases left unmatched: 5. The CDR3 nucleotides read TGTGCCAGCAGTCCAGGACAGGACTACGAGCAGTACTTC. The encoded protein is CASSPGQDYEQYF.

The gene calls are TRBV5-1 and TRBJ2-7; 7 bases align to TRBD1. CDR1 SGHRS and CDR2 YFSETQ come from the germline V gene. The V gene end was trimmed by 4 bases and the J gene end by 5 bases; junction bases not matched to a gene: 12. This CDR3 is built from 15 residues. In DNA, the CDR3 is TGCGCCAGCAGCCCTACAGGGGCTAAAGTCCACGAGCAGTACTTC. It translates to CASSPTGAKVHEQYF.

This chain connects TRBV11-2 to TRBJ1-5, with a tentative D call TRBD1 (5 bases). Germline CDR1 reads SGHAT; CDR2 reads FQNNGV. Trimming pared 5 bases from V and 9 bases from J, leaving 17 bases between. The length of the CDR3 is 14 residues. CDR3 residues: CASSHDRPQGPQHF. The CDR3 nucleotides read TGTGCCAGCAGCCACGACAGACCTCAAGGGCCCCAGCATTTT.

The gene calls are TRBV29-1 and TRBJ1-1, with 7 positions matching TRBD1. The CDR3 is 14 amino acids. J lost 3 bases, V lost 5 bases, and 9 bases had no gene match. Per germline, CDR1 SQVTM and CDR2 ANQGSEA. The DNA for the CDR3 is TGCAGCGTTACAAAGACAGGGACGCACACTGAAGCTTTCTTT. This translates into CSVTKTGTHTEAFF. The variable domain in full, with the rest retrieved from reference TRBV29-1 and TRBJ1-1, is SAVISQKPSRDICQRGTSLTIQCQVDSQVTMMFWYRQQPGQSLTLIATANQGSEATYESGFVIDKFPISRPNLTFSTLTVSNMSPEDSSIYLCSVTKTGTHTEAFFGQGTRLTVV.

This chain connects TRBV5-5 to TRBJ2-3, with 9 bases fitting TRBD2. The trim removed 1 base at V and 14 bases at J, leaving 23 bases unmatched. Germline CDR1 SGHKS, CDR2 YYEKEE (reference sequence). This CDR3 has 18 amino acids. DNA of the CDR3: TGTGCCAGCAGCTTGTTCCTGACGGTGGCGGGGGGGCCACCCGCTTCGTATTTT. Translated: CASSLFLTVAGGPPASYF.